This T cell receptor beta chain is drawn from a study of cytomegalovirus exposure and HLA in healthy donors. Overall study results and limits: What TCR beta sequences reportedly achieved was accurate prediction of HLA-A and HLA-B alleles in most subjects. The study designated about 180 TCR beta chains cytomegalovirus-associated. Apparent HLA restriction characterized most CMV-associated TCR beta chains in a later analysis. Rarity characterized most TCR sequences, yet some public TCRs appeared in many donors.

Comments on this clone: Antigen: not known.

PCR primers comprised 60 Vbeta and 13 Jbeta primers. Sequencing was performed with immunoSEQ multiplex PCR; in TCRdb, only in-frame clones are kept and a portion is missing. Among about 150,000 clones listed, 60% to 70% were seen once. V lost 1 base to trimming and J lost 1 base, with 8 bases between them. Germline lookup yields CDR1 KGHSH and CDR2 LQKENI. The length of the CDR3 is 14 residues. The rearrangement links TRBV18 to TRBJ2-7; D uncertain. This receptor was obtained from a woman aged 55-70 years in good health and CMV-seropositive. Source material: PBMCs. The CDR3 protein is CASSPRADSYEQYF. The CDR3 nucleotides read TGTGCCAGCTCACCACGTGCAGATTCCTACGAGCAGTACTTC.